This T cell receptor (beta chain) was sequenced for a study of blood T cell repertoires in COVID-19. Looking at the study overall: T cells, B-cell-depleted T cells, or PBMCs supplied cDNA or gDNA.

TCRdb's table, derived via immunoSEQ multiplex PCR, lists solely in-frame clones and lacks some. The sample has fewer than 350,000 clones, 80% to 90% seen once; the top ten hold 4% to 5.5%. The sequenced material came from PBMCs or T cells enriched from blood (not recorded which). The TCR comes from a woman in her thirties or forties with acute COVID-19.

The CDR3 DNA sequence: TGTGCCAGCAGTGCGGGAGACACCATATATTTT. Residues: CASSAGDTIYF. The rearrangement links TRBV25-1 to TRBJ1-3, with no clear D. Trimming cost V 4 bases and J 8 bases, with 6 bases left between them. This CDR3 is 11 amino acids long. Per the germline V gene, CDR1 is MGHDK and CDR2 is SYGVNS.